Listed below are T cell receptor beta chains from one sample, sequenced in a study of T cell responses to AZD1222 COVID-19 vaccine. TCRdb's copy holds only in-frame clones and misses some; the assay was immunoSEQ multiplex PCR. The sample records 130,000 to 150,000 clones, roughly 88% being singletons. The sample here was peripheral blood, taken on day 0 of AZD1222 vaccination. The receptors originated from an adult in good health. Each CDR3 is given with its conserved first and last residue.

V gene	CDR3 protein
TRBV7-2	CASSFAAGVGVTDTQYF
TRBV19	CASSINWAGGSVTQYF
TRBV9	CASSVETVPPYSGNTIYF
TRBV21-1	CASSFPGHRSTNEKLFF
TRBV28	CASLGLAGGPGTGELFF
TRBV29-1	CSVVEGIRLAGFQFF
TRBV7-3	CASSSQGGASSYNEQFF
TRBV19	CASTPQRGNNEQFF
TRBV5-4	CASSGGRADTQYF
TRBV6-5	CASSRTGGNYGYTF
TRBV7-9	CASSPSLGGGTEAFF
TRBV28	CASRAGARNEQFF
TRBV18	CASSLIRGQGHNEQFF
TRBV7-3	CASSLGNTGLETQYF
TRBV7-2	CASSLAGPGQPQHF
TRBV5-4	CASSFPGTALNYGYTF
TRBV6-6	CASSRRVWSKGSLGTEAFF
TRBV5-5	CASSRYLATSEAFF
TRBV14	CASSVDQGFTEGTEAFF
TRBV18	CASSPLAPPLYNEQFF
TRBV5-1	CASSRTAYEQYF
TRBV7-2	CASSLAQGNAEAFF
TRBV6-5	CASSYQGREQYF
TRBV9	CASSGESRDRTNSGANVLTF
TRBV27	CASSLSPPGRHLGYEQYF
TRBV3-1/TRBV3-2	CASSQPQGSTDTQYF
TRBV4-1	CASSGAGNYGSYTF
TRBV6-1	CASSEGTGGNQPQHF
TRBV30	CAWSVGRGRNYGYTF
TRBV28	CASWGGGTEAFF
TRBV7-2	CASSPPSRLFTYEQYF
TRBV6-5	CASSYSNSGAGYEQYF
TRBV15	CATSVGGPSRGEQYF
TRBV7-9	CASSTLPGQGEGGYTF
TRBV28	CASSLNRGNTIYF
TRBV15	CATSGDQGTEAFF
TRBV3-1/TRBV3-2	CASSHWGGEAFF
TRBV19	CASSIGRGSNQPQHF
TRBV14	CASSQEGADYANEKLFF
TRBV29-1	CSVSGGWNTEAFF